This T cell receptor (beta chain) is from a study of blood T cells in healthy people across ages. In regard to this clonotype: Its antigen is undetermined.

Germline values: CDR1 LGHNA, CDR2 YNFKEQ. Germline trimming cut 0 bases from V and 4 bases from J; bases unmatched to any gene: 2. The CDR3 covers 17 residues. Study outcomes and limitations: Strong correlation linked observed beta diversity and percent naive T cells. It was held that diversity estimates obtained from one million T cells represented underestimates.

No fewer than 7 million PBMCs went into each sample. A second PCR, run for roughly 7 to 11 cycles, used a sample-barcoded 5' primer plus a J-beta primer mix. Every cDNA molecule bore a tag from a template-switch adaptor containing 12 random nucleotides. In TCRdb, the 5' RACE reads were re-called with MiXCR into one record per CDR3 protein. The sample carries 1.8 million or so distinct CDR3 sequences, around 40% recorded once. The rearrangement joins TRBV4-2 to TRBJ2-3; TRBD2 matches at 15 bases. The sequenced sample was blood. The sequence was collected from a human donor in good health. The CDR3 nucleotides are TGTGCCAGCAGCCAAGATGGGACTAGCGGGGGGTCAGATACGCAGTATTTT. Its protein product is CASSQDGTSGGSDTQYF.